The TCR beta chain described here comes from a study of breast tumors, draining lymph nodes, adjacent tissues. Via MiXCR, TCRdb re-called the multiplex PCR reads, giving one row per CDR3 protein. The table lists 150,000 to 250,000 distinct CDR3 sequences, roughly 31% of them singletons, with approximately 4.3% in the top ten. Breast cancer patients provided tissue from their axillary draining lymph nodes. Trimming removed 5 bases at V and 9 bases at J, with 31 bases between. In germline, CDR1 is LNHDA, CDR2 SQIVND (reference sequence). CDR3 length: 18 amino acids. This clonotype was seen ten or more times.

The genes are TRBV19 and TRBJ1-2; no reliable D call. Sequencing was done on a sample of axillary lymph node tissue. The sequence was obtained from a female donor with breast cancer. Some clones in this sample may be carry-over from other donors' samples. CDR3 loop: CASSPSTTLTGSAHCYTF. DNA for the CDR3: TGTGCCAGTAGTCCCAGTACCACCTTAACGGGGTCGGCACACTGCTACACCTTC.